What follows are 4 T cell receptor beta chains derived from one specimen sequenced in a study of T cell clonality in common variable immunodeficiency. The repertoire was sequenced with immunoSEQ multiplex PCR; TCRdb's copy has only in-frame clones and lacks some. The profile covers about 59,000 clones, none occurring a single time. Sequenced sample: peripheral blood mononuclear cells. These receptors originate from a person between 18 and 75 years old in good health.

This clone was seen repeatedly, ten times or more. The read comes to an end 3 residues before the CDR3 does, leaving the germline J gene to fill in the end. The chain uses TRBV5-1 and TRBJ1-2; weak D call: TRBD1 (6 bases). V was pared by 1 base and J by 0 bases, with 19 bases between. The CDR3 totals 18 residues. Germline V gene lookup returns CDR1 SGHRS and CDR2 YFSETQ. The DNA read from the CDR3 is TGCGCCAGCAGCTTGAGATTACGGACAGTGTTAGCTAACTATGGC. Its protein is CASSLRLRTVLANYG. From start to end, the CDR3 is CASSLRLRTVLANYGYTF.

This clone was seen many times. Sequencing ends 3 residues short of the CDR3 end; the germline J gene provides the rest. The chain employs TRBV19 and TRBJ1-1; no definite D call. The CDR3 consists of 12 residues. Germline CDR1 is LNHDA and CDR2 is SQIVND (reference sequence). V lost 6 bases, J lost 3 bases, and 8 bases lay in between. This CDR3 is CASRDQDTEAFF. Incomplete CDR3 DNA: TGTGCCAGTAGAGATCAGGACACTGAA. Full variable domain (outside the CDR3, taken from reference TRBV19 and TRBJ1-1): DGGITQSPKYLFRKEGQNVTLSCEQNLNHDAMYWYRQDPGQGLRLIYYSQIVNDFQKGDIAEGYSVSREKKESFPLTVTSAQKNPTAFYLCASRDQDTEAFFGQGTRLTVV.

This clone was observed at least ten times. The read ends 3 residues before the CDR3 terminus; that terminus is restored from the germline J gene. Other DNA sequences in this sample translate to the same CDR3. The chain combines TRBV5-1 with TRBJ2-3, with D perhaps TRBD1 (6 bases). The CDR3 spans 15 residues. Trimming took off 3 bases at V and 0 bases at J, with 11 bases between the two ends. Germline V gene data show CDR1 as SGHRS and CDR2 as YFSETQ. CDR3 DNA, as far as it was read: TGCGCCAGCAGCTCCGGACAGCCTAGCACAGATACG. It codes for CASSSGQPSTDT. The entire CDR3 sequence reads CASSSGQPSTDTQYF.

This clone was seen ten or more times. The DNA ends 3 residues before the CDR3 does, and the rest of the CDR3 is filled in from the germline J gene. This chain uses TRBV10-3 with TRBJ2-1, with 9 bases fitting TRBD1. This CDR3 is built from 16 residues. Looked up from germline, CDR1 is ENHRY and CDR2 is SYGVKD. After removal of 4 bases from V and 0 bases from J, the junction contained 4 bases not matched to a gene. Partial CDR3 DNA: TGTGCCATCAGTGGACAGGGGGTCCCCTCCTACAATGAG. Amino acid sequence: CAISGQGVPSYNE. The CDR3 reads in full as CAISGQGVPSYNEQFF.